This TCR beta chain is drawn from a study of T cell changes during pregnancy in multiple sclerosis (dated by TCRdb to about 2019). Describing the broader study: Changes in the T cell repertoire over the course of pregnancy were examined in this study in women with multiple sclerosis.

The method behind the library was the immunoSEQ multiplex PCR assay. TCRdb's version of the immuneACCESS table is confined to in-frame rearrangements and falls short of the full clone set. An unresolved V gene accounts for under half of the shortfall where checked; the remainder is of unknown origin. Within this sample are around 36,000 clones, with 90% of them counted one time only. 0.43% of the sample is taken by the ten largest. Comment on this clone: What antigen it recognizes has not been identified. No base quality values were provided; no much bigger clone lies one nucleotide off.

Reading from cysteine to phenylalanine, the CDR3 counts 14 amino acids. This entry keeps only the CDR3 DNA: 42 bases, framed from base 1. The germline V gene sets CDR1 to SGHRS and CDR2 to YFSETQ. V loses 0 bases, J loses 8 bases, and the germline ends lie 12 bases apart. The source was CD4+ T cells from peripheral blood mononuclear cells, collected in the third trimester of pregnancy. The V gene is TRBV5-1 and the J gene is TRBJ2-1; the D gene identity is not certain. The origin of this receptor is a female donor with multiple sclerosis, enrolled in a pregnancy study. Read as DNA, the sequence is TGCGCCAGCAGCTTGGGACAAATCCAGGATGAGCAGTTCTTC. Its translation is CASSLGQIQDEQFF. Reference TRBV5-1 and TRBJ2-1 genes cover what lies past the CDR3, so the full variable domain is KAGVTQTPRYLIKTRGQQVTLSCSPISGHRSVSWYQQTPGQGLQFLFEYFSETQRNKGNFPGRFSGRQFSNSRSEMNVSTLELGDSALYLCASSLGQIQDEQFFGPGTRLTVL.